The following is a T cell receptor beta chain sequence with its context. Its antigen remains unknown. The germline V gene encodes CDR1 GTSNPN and CDR2 SVGIG (reference sequence). There are 13 residues in the CDR3. The V end lost 1 base, the J end lost 2 bases, and 9 bases lay between the germline ends. The data stem from a study of T cells in localized non-small cell lung cancer. Findings and limits, study-wide: Sequencing, confined to only one tumor region, leaves heterogeneity possible.

Libraries were prepared by immunoSEQ multiplex PCR; TCRdb keeps only in-frame clonotypes and omits some of them. The table has 78,000 or so clones, about four fifths seen once; the top ten hold approximately 3%. The sequence derives from a man between 35 and 75 years old with stage I lung adenocarcinoma. The gene calls are TRBV30 and TRBJ2-7; no clear D gene. The material was peripheral blood, obtained before any cancer treatment. CDR3 DNA sequence: TGTGCCTGGAGTGACCCCCCTCCCTACGAGCAGTACTTC. Translation gives CAWSDPPPYEQYF. The full variable domain, completed using reference TRBV30 and TRBJ2-7, is SQTIHQWPATLVQPVGSPLSLECTVEGTSNPNLYWYRQAAGRGLQLLFYSVGIGQISSEVPQNLSASRPQDRQFILSSKKLLLSDSGFYLCAWSDPPPYEQYFGPGTRLTVT.